Included here is one T cell receptor (beta chain) sequence, with context. The antigen is unknown. This sample stems from a study of PD-1 blockade in mismatch repair-deficient tumors. Study observations and caveats: Tumor-resident clones, often undetectable pretreatment in blood, expanded then contracted after pembrolizumab.

The assay was immunoSEQ multiplex PCR, and TCRdb's table has in-frame clones only and misses some. The sample consists of around 68,000 clones, approximately 82% of them appearing once. Every patient had mismatch repair deficiency by PCR or immunohistochemistry. Germline V lookup: CDR1 SGHVS, CDR2 FNYEAQ. The CDR3 consists of 13 residues. V was trimmed by 5 bases and J by 3 bases, leaving 8 bases between them. This chain links TRBV7-6 with TRBJ1-3; D gene ambiguous. The receptor was derived from an adult with mismatch repair-deficient cancer. Sequenced material: peripheral blood, taken 2 weeks after starting pembrolizumab. The DNA for the CDR3 is TGTGCCAGCAGCCCTCCACTTGGAAACACCATATATTTT. Translation: CASSPPLGNTIYF.